The entry that follows covers one T cell receptor (beta chain) sequence. Its specificity is unknown. The read falls 3 residues short of the CDR3 end, and the missing part is taken from the germline J gene. The CDR3 loop spans 14 amino acids. Per germline, CDR1 GTSNPN and CDR2 SVGIG (reference sequence). Produced via immunoSEQ multiplex PCR; TCRdb's table is partial and in-frame only. The sample yields 14,000 or so clones, without any singletons. The record originates from a study of T cell clonality in common variable immunodeficiency. Notes on the study in general: CVID subjects had higher TCRbeta clonality than healthy controls, most marked in about a third. Reportedly, TCR beta sequences from common variable immunodeficiency showed fewer deletions and N-nucleotide insertions.

Most patients and controls had Caucasian heritage. Sequenced sample: peripheral blood mononuclear cells. This chain connects TRBV30 to TRBJ1-2, with TRBD1 identical over 9 bases. The receptor was derived from a human donor with common variable immunodeficiency. Partial CDR3 DNA: TGTGCCTGGAGTGTTGTAGGACAGGGGATAGGC. This codes for CAWSVVGQGIG. The entire CDR3 is CAWSVVGQGIGYTF.